The 21 T cell receptor beta chains in this list originate from one sample, sequenced in a study of radiotherapy plus CTLA-4 blockade in lung cancer. This table comes from immunoSEQ multiplex PCR, and its TCRdb copy is limited to in-frame clones, with some not included. The table shows 77,000 or so clones, with 70% to 80% occurring only once. The input for sequencing was peripheral blood, taken from a patient treated with radiotherapy plus ipilimumab. The receptors shown here come from a human donor with non-small cell lung cancer whose response to radiotherapy plus ipilimumab could not be evaluated.

This chain joins TRBV27 and TRBJ2-7; D might be TRBD2 (6 bases). Germline loops: CDR1 MNHEY, CDR2 SMNVEV (reference sequence). V was clipped by 5 bases and J by 2 bases, with 13 bases between them. This CDR3 spans 14 amino acids. The CDR3 protein is CASSPRDGPYEQYF. CDR3 sequence (DNA): TGTGCCAGCAGTCCGCGGGACGGACCCTACGAGCAGTACTTC.

The rearrangement links TRBV5-1 to TRBJ2-1; 9 nucleotides match TRBD2. CDR3 length: 14 residues. Germline V CDR1 and CDR2: SGHRS, YFSETQ. V shed 3 bases, J shed 9 bases, and the junction held 7 bases outside the gene matches. The CDR3 DNA sequence: TGCGCCAGCAGCTCGGGACTAGCTTATACTGAGCAGTTCTTC. It translates to CASSSGLAYTEQFF.

The chain is built from TRBV27 and TRBJ2-3; 11 bases agree with TRBD2. V lost 10 bases and J lost 8; bases outside the gene matches: 8. Germline V gene data show CDR1 as MNHEY and CDR2 as SMNVEV (reference sequence). The CDR3 runs to 13 residues. The CDR3 DNA reads TGTGCCACCTTAGCGGGGGGGCATTCTACGCAGTATTTT. This codes for CATLAGGHSTQYF.

The chain couples TRBV5-1 to TRBJ2-1, with 9 bases aligning to TRBD2. The CDR3 totals 16 residues. Germline V CDR1 and CDR2: SGHRS, YFSETQ. Trimming cost V 4 bases and J 4 bases; bases outside gene matches: 9. CDR3 DNA: TGCGCCAGCAGCCCGTTAGCGGGAGCCTCTTACAATGAGCAGTTCTTC. It yields the protein CASSPLAGASYNEQFF.

This clone rates as medium-sized. The genes are TRBV7-2 and TRBJ2-7, with D uncertain. The CDR3 sequence is 12 residues long. The V gene lost 5 bases and the J gene lost 0 bases, with 5 bases spanning the gap. The germline V gene encodes CDR1 SGHTA and CDR2 FQGNSA. As DNA, the CDR3 is TGTGCCAGCAGCCTGAGCTCCTACGAGCAGTACTTC. The encoded protein is CASSLSSYEQYF.

V is TRBV9 and J is TRBJ2-1; the D gene is possibly TRBD2 (5 bases). The CDR3 covers 16 residues. Germline CDR1 and CDR2: SGDLS and YYNGEE. V was pared by 0 bases and J by 0 bases, with 10 bases between. The CDR3 nucleotides read TGTGCCAGCAGCGTAGCTACGGGAATCTCCTACAATGAGCAGTTCTTC. It codes for CASSVATGISYNEQFF.

The genes are TRBV7-2 and TRBJ1-1; TRBD1 might be the D (6 bases). CDR1 is SGHTA and CDR2 is FQGNSA in the germline V gene. The CDR3 has 14 residues. V lost 6 bases, J lost 4 bases, and 15 bases lay in between. Here the CDR3 DNA reads TGTGCCAGCAGACCAACAGGGTCGGGCACTGAAGCTTTCTTT. Translation gives CASRPTGSGTEAFF.

The J gene is TRBJ1-5, the V gene TRBV16; 8 positions agree with TRBD1. The CDR3 extends over 17 amino acids. Germline CDR1 KGHSY, CDR2 FQNENV. The V and J ends lost 1 base and 2 bases, in that order; junction bases with no gene match: 7. The DNA of the CDR3 is TGTGCCAGCAGCCAATGGGCAGGGGGCGCGGGCAATCAGCCCCAGCATTTT. Translation gives CASSQWAGGAGNQPQHF.

The chain couples TRBV6-5 to TRBJ2-1; 7 nucleotides line up with TRBD2. The trim removed 8 bases at V and 0 bases at J, leaving 4 bases unmatched. CDR1 and CDR2 from the germline V gene are MNHEY and SVGAGI. The CDR3 contains 14 residues. The CDR3 bases are TGTGCCAGCTGCTCGGGGGGCTCCTACAATGAGCAGTTCTTC. This translates into CASCSGGSYNEQFF.

This chain connects TRBV9 to TRBJ2-1, with 7 bases lining up with TRBD2. Trimming removed 0 bases from V and 6 bases from J; junction bases left unmatched: 6. Germline loops: CDR1 SGDLS, CDR2 YYNGEE. This CDR3 spans 15 amino acids. CDR3 coding DNA: TGTGCCAGCAGCGTAGCTACGTCTAGCGGCAATGAGCAGTTCTTC. Residues: CASSVATSSGNEQFF. Full variable domain (outside the CDR3, taken from reference TRBV9 and TRBJ2-1): DSGVTQTPKHLITATGQRVTLRCSPRSGDLSVYWYQQSLDQGLQFLIQYYNGEERAKGNILERFSAQQFPDLHSELNLSSLELGDSALYFCASSVATSSGNEQFFGPGTRLTVL.

This chain uses TRBV6-1 with TRBJ2-1; D is perhaps TRBD2 (5 bases). CDR1 is MNHNS and CDR2 is SASEGT in the germline V gene. CDR3 length: 16 amino acids. Trimming cost V 1 base and J 4 bases, with 14 bases left between them. The CDR3 region has the DNA TGTGCCAGCAGTGAAGTAGTTGGACTGGGTTACAATGAGCAGTTCTTC. It is translated as CASSEVVGLGYNEQFF.

This clone was observed a few times. The V and J genes are TRBV11-2 and TRBJ2-1; 10 nucleotides match TRBD1. The germline V gene encodes CDR1 SGHAT and CDR2 FQNNGV. V lost 5 bases and J lost 7; bases outside the gene matches: 8. This CDR3 has 15 residues. CDR3 DNA sequence: TGTGCCAGCAGCCCTGGGACAGGGGCCGTGAATGAGCAGTTCTTC. Protein: CASSPGTGAVNEQFF.

The table lists this clone with a few counts. The chain carries TRBV5-4 and TRBJ1-2; 10 bases align to TRBD1. Germline trimming cut 4 bases from V and 4 bases from J; bases unmatched to any gene: 10. The CDR3 runs 16 residues. CDR1 is SGHNT and CDR2 is YYREEE in the germline V gene (reference sequence). The CDR3 bases are TGTGCCAGCAGCCCCACCGGGACAGGGGACGCCTATGGCTACACCTTC. It yields the protein CASSPTGTGDAYGYTF. The full variable domain, in which reference TRBV5-4 and TRBJ1-2 provide the parts outside the CDR3, is ETGVTQSPTHLIKTRGQQVTLRCSSQSGHNTVSWYQQALGQGPQFIFQYYREEENGRGNFPPRFSGLQFPNYSSELNVNALELDDSALYLCASSPTGTGDAYGYTFGSGTRLTVV.

This clone showed up just once. This chain's CDR3 is CASSFGGNYGYTF. CDR3 sequence (DNA): TGTGCCAGCAGTTTCGGGGGGAACTATGGCTACACCTTC. The chain uses TRBV27 and TRBJ1-2, with a tentative D call TRBD1 (5 bases). This CDR3 comprises 13 residues. V was trimmed by 3 bases and J by 2 bases, leaving 7 bases between them. Germline loops: CDR1 MNHEY, CDR2 SMNVEV (reference sequence).

The chain carries TRBV7-3 and TRBJ1-5, with D tentatively TRBD1 (5 bases). Trimming removed 0 bases from V and 7 bases from J, with 10 bases in between. Germline CDR1 and CDR2: SGHTA and FQGTGA. This CDR3 has 14 amino acids. CDR3 coding DNA: TGTGCCAGCAGCTTAACGGGGGGTGAACAGCCCCAGCATTTT. Translation: CASSLTGGEQPQHF.

V gene TRBV11-2 combines with J gene TRBJ2-4, with 9 bases that match TRBD1. V lost 5 bases and J lost 5; bases outside the gene matches: 4. Germline CDR1 reads SGHAT; CDR2 reads FQNNGV. The CDR3 has 14 amino acids. The CDR3 nucleotides are TGTGCCAGCAGCCCCCGGGACAGGGAAAACATTCAGTACTTC. Translating it yields CASSPRDRENIQYF.

CDR3 coding DNA: TGTGCCAGCAGCTCGGGACAGCAAGGAAACACCATATATTTT. Protein sequence: CASSSGQQGNTIYF. The J gene is TRBJ1-3, the V gene TRBV5-4, with 7 bases matching TRBD1. Germline assignment: CDR1 SGHNT and CDR2 YYREEE (reference sequence). V shed 3 bases and J 4 bases; nucleotides not matched to a gene: 4. This CDR3 contains 14 residues.

The chain has TRBV30 and TRBJ1-5; maybe TRBD1 (6 bases). The CDR3 consists of 14 residues. Germline V gene sequence: CDR1 GTSNPN, CDR2 SVGIG (reference sequence). Between the trimmed V and J ends, which lost 3 bases and 6 bases, there was a span of 15 bases. This CDR3 reads CAWSLSGAGQPQHF. CDR3 nucleotides: TGTGCCTGGAGCCTGTCAGGGGCAGGTCAGCCCCAGCATTTT.

This chain connects TRBV11-2 to TRBJ2-1; D gene unclear. The CDR3 runs 12 residues. Trimming shortened V by 5 bases and J by 3 bases, and 5 bases separated the two germline ends. Germline V gives CDR1 SGHAT, CDR2 FQNNGV. CDR3 sequence: CASSQIYNEQFF. In DNA form, the CDR3 reads TGTGCCAGCAGCCAGATCTACAATGAGCAGTTCTTC. Using reference TRBV11-2 and TRBJ2-1 for the parts outside the CDR3, the full variable domain is EAGVAQSPRYKIIEKRQSVAFWCNPISGHATLYWYQQILGQGPKLLIQFQNNGVVDDSQLPKDRFSAERLKGVDSTLKIQPAKLEDSAVYLCASSQIYNEQFFGPGTRLTVL.

J is TRBJ2-2 and V is TRBV4-1; D possibly corresponds to TRBD2 (5 bases). The germline V and J ends were trimmed by 0 bases and 1 base, with 12 bases remaining between them. The CDR3 extends over 17 amino acids. The germline V gene encodes CDR1 MGHRA and CDR2 YSYEKL. In DNA, the CDR3 is TGCGCCAGCAGCCAAGATTGGGGAGCGGTGAACACCGGGGAGCTGTTTTTT. As protein: CASSQDWGAVNTGELFF.

The J gene is TRBJ1-2, the V gene TRBV27; TRBD1 agrees at 8 bases. This CDR3 region has 16 residues. The V segment lost 4 bases and the J segment 8 bases; nucleotides outside the gene matches: 15. CDR1 MNHEY and CDR2 SMNVEV come from the germline V gene (reference sequence). The CDR3 DNA reads as TGTGCCAGCAGTTCAAACTCCCGACAGGGGATCGGAGGCTACACCTTC. Its protein is CASSSNSRQGIGGYTF.